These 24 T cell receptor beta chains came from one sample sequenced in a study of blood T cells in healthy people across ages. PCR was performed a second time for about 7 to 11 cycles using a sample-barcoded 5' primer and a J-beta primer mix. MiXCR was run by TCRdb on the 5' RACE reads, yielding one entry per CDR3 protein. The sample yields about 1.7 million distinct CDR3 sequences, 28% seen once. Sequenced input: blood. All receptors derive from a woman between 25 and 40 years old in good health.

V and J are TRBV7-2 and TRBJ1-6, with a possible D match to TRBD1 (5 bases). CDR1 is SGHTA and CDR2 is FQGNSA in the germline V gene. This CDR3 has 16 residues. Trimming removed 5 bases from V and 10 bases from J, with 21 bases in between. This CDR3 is CASSPRVGPGGSPLHF. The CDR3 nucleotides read TGTGCCAGCAGCCCTCGGGTGGGCCCGGGGGGGTCACCCCTCCACTTT.

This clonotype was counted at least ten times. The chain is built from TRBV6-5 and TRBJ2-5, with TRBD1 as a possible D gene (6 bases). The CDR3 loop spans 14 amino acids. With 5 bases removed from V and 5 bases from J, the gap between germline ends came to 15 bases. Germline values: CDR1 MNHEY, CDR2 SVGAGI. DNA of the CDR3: TGTGCCAGCAGTCCAACACAGGGTCGGGAGACCCAGTACTTC. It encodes CASSPTQGRETQYF.

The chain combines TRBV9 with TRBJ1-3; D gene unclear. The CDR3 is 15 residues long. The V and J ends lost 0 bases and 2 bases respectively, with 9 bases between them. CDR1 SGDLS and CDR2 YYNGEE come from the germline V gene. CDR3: CASSVGEVTGNTIYF. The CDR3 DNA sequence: TGTGCCAGCAGCGTAGGGGAGGTCACTGGAAACACCATATATTTT.

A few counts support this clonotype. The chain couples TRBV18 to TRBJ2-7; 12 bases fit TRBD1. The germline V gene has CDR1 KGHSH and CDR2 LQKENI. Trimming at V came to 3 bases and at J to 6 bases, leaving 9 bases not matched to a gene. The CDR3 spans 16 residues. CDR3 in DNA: TGTGCCAGCTCACCTTCCCCGGGACAGGGGGCAACCGAGCAGTACTTC. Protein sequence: CASSPSPGQGATEQYF.

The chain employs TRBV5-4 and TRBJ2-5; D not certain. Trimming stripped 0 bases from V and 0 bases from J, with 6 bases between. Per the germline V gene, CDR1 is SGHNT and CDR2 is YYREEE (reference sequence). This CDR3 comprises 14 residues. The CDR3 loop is CASSLAAHQETQYF. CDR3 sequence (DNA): TGTGCCAGCAGCTTGGCGGCCCACCAAGAGACCCAGTACTTC.

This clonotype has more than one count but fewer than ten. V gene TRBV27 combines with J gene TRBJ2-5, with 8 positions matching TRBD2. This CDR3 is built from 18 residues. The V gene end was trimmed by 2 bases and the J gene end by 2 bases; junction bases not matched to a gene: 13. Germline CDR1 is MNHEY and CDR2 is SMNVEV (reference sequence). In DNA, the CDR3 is TGTGCCAGCAGTTTACCGATCGCCGCTACTAGCGGTCAAGAGACCCAGTACTTC. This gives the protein CASSLPIAATSGQETQYF.

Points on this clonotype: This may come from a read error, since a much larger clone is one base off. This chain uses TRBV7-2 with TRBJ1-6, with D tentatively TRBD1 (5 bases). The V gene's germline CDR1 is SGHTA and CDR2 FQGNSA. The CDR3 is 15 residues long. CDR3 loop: CASSLGGTANSPPHF. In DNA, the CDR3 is TGTGCCAGCAGCTTAGGTGGGACGGCTAATTCACCCCCCCACTTT.

CDR3 bases: TGCAGTGCTAGAGTTCTAGCGGCATACAATGAGCAGTTCTTC. This gives the protein CSARVLAAYNEQFF. This chain uses TRBV20-1 with TRBJ2-1; 7 nucleotides align to TRBD2. The germline V gene has CDR1 DFQATT and CDR2 SNEGSKA (reference sequence). This CDR3 spans 14 amino acids. The V gene end was trimmed by 1 base and the J gene end by 4 bases; junction bases not matched to a gene: 4.

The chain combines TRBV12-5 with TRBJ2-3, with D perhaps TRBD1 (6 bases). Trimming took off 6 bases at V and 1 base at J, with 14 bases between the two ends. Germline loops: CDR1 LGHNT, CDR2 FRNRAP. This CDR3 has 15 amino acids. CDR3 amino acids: CASGSSRGRTDTQYF. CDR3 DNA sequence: TGTGCTAGTGGCTCTTCCAGGGGACGCACAGATACGCAGTATTTT.

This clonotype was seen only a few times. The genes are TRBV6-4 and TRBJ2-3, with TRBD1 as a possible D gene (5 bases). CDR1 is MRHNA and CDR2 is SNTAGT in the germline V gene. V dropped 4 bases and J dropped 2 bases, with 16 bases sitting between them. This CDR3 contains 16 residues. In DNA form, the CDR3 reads TGTGCCAGCAGTGCGGGTAAAGGGGTTCCCACAGATACGCAGTATTTT. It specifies CASSAGKGVPTDTQYF.

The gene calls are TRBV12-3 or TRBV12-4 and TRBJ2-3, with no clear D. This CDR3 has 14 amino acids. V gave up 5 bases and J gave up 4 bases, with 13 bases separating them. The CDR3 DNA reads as TGTGCCAGCAGTCCGAGAGCGAGAGCAGATACGCAGTATTTT. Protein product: CASSPRARADTQYF.

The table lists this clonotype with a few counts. The CDR3 bases are TGTGCCAGCAGCTTAGGTACTAGCGGGTCGGTAGATACGCAGTATTTT. This translates into CASSLGTSGSVDTQYF. This rearrangement joins TRBV7-6 to TRBJ2-3; 9 nucleotides align to TRBD2. Germline CDR1 reads SGHVS; CDR2 reads FNYEAQ. The CDR3 runs 16 residues. With 1 base clipped from V and 5 bases from J, the junction kept 7 bases outside the gene matches.

The CDR3 DNA is TGCAGTGCTAGAGATTCAGGCGGGAGCCGGGAGACCCAGTACTTC. As protein: CSARDSGGSRETQYF. The chain recombines TRBV20-1 with TRBJ2-5, with 7 bases identical to TRBD2. V lost 0 bases, J lost 5 bases, and 9 bases stayed unmatched. There are 15 residues in the CDR3. From germline, CDR1 is DFQATT and CDR2 SNEGSKA (reference sequence).

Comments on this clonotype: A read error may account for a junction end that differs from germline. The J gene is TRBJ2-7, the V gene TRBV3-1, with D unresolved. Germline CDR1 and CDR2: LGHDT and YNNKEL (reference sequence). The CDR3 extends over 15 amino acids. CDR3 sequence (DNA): TGTGCCAGCAGCCAAGATAGGCCCGACATCTACGGGCAGTACTTC. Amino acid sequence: CASSQDRPDIYGQYF.

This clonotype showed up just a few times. The CDR3 sequence: CASSSGSGGVETQYF. The CDR3 nucleotides are TGTGCCAGCAGCTCGGGCAGCGGGGGGGTGGAGACCCAGTACTTC. This chain uses TRBV7-6 with TRBJ2-5; 10 positions match TRBD2. The CDR3 length is 15 residues. Germline assignment: CDR1 SGHVS and CDR2 FNYEAQ. V shed 4 bases, J shed 5 bases, and the junction held 7 bases outside the gene matches.

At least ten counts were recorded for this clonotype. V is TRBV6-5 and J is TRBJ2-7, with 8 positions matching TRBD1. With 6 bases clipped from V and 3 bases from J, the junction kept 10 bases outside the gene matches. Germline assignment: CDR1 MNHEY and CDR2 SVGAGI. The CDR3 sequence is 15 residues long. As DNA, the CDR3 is TGTGCCAGCAGCTCACATCAGGGGGCGAACTACGAGCAGTACTTC. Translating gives CASSSHQGANYEQYF.

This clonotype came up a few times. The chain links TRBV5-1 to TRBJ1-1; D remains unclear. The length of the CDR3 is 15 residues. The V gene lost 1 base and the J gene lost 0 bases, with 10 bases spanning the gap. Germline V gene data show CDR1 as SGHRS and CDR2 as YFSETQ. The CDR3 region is CASSLFTAMNTEAFF. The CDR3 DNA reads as TGCGCCAGCAGCTTGTTCACAGCTATGAACACTGAAGCTTTCTTT. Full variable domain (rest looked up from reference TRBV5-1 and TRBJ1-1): KAGVTQTPRYLIKTRGQQVTLSCSPISGHRSVSWYQQTPGQGLQFLFEYFSETQRNKGNFPGRFSGRQFSNSRSEMNVSTLELGDSALYLCASSLFTAMNTEAFFGQGTRLTVV.

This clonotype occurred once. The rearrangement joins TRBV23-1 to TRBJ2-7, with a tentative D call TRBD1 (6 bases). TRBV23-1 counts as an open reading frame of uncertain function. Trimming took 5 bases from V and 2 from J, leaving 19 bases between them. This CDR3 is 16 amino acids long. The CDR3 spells CASSGGPLFPAYEQYF. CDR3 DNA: TGCGCCAGCAGTGGGGGCCCCCTCTTTCCCGCCTACGAGCAGTACTTC.

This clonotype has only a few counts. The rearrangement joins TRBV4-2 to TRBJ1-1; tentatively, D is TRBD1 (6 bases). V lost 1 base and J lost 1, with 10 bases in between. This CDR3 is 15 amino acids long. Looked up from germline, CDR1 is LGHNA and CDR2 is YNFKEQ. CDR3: CASSQATGTNTEAFF. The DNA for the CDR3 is TGTGCCAGCAGCCAAGCCACAGGGACGAACACTGAAGCTTTCTTT.

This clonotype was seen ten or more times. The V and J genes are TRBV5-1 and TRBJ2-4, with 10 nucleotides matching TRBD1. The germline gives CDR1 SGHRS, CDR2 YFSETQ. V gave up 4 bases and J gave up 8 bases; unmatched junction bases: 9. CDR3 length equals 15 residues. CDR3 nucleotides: TGCGCCAGCAGCCTACGGACAGGGGGAGGAGACATTCAGTACTTC. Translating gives CASSLRTGGGDIQYF.

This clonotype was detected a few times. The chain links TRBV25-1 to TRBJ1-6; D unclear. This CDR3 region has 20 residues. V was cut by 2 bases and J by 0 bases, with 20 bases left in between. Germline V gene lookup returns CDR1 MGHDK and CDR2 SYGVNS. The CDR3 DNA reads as TGTGCCAGCAGTGAAGGGAATGATGGGAGGATTAGCTCCTATAATTCACCCCTCCACTTT. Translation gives CASSEGNDGRISSYNSPLHF.

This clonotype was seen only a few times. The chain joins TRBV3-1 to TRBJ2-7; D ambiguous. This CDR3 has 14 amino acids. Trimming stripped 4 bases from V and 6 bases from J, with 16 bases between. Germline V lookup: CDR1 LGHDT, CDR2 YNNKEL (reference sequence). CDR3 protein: CASSPPGRLGEQYF. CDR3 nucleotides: TGTGCCAGCAGCCCCCCGGGCCGGTTAGGCGAGCAGTACTTC.

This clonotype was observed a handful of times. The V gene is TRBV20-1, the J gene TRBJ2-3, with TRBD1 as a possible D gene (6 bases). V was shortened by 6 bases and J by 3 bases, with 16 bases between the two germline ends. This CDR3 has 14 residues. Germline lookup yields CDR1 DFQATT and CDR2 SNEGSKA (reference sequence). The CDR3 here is CSAETGRGTDTQYF. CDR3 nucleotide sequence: TGCAGTGCCGAGACAGGCCGTGGGACAGATACGCAGTATTTT.

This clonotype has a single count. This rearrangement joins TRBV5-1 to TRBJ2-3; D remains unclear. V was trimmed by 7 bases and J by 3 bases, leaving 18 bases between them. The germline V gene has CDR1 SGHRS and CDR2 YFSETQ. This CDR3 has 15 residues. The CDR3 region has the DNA TGCGCCAGCGGACCTAGTGGGCAGCCGACAGATACGCAGTATTTT. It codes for CASGPSGQPTDTQYF.